Each of the 9 T cell receptor beta chains below was sequenced from the same sample in a study of neurological immune-mediated disorders. MiXCR, run by TCRdb on the 5' RACE reads, gives a single entry per CDR3 protein. The sample has about 65,000 distinct CDR3 sequences; roughly 4% are singletons. Sequencing used PBMCs. These receptors all come from a man in his fifties with multiple sclerosis.

In this sample, this clonotype turned up many times. The J gene is TRBJ2-1, the V gene TRBV14; perhaps TRBD1 as D (6 bases). The CDR3 totals 24 residues. The germline V and J ends were trimmed by 2 bases and 2 bases, with 37 bases remaining between them. The germline V gene encodes CDR1 SGHDN and CDR2 FVKESK. DNA of the CDR3: TGTGCCAGCAGCCAACGCTCTGTAAATTGGGATTTGTTTAGGGGGTCCAGCACCTACAATGAGCAGTTCTTC. Its protein is CASSQRSVNWDLFRGSSTYNEQFF.

This clonotype was picked up many times. The genes are TRBV5-1 and TRBJ1-5; D unclear. Looked up from germline, CDR1 is SGHRS and CDR2 is YFSETQ. The CDR3 has 15 amino acids. Trimming stripped 0 bases from V and 4 bases from J, with 11 bases between. CDR3 region: CASSLGQNGNQPQHF. The CDR3 coding sequence is TGCGCCAGCAGCTTGGGGCAGAATGGAAATCAGCCCCAGCATTTT.

This clonotype has a count of ten or more. The gene calls are TRBV5-1 and TRBJ1-1; D remains unclear. Trimming stripped 0 bases from V and 3 bases from J, with 12 bases between. Germline V gives CDR1 SGHRS, CDR2 YFSETQ. This CDR3 comprises 15 residues. For the CDR3, the DNA is TGCGCCAGCAGCTTGGGCCAGACCGATTACACTGAAGCTTTCTTT. Translating gives CASSLGQTDYTEAFF.

This clonotype was picked up many times. V gene TRBV20-1 combines with J gene TRBJ1-4; possibly TRBD1 for D (5 bases). Germline loops: CDR1 DFQATT, CDR2 SNEGSKA (reference sequence). Trimming shortened V by 5 bases and J by 8 bases, and 15 bases separated the two germline ends. The length of the CDR3 is 13 residues. The CDR3 nucleotides are TGCAGTGCTTCGGGGCACCGGAGGGAAAAACTGTTTTTT. Its protein is CSASGHRREKLFF.

The table lists this clonotype with many counts. V gene TRBV19 combines with J gene TRBJ1-4; D possibly corresponds to TRBD1 (5 bases). Trimming took off 5 bases at V and 0 bases at J, with 10 bases between the two ends. This CDR3 has 15 amino acids. Germline CDR1 reads LNHDA; CDR2 reads SQIVND (reference sequence). CDR3: CASSPRQTTNEKLFF. In DNA, the CDR3 is TGTGCCAGTAGTCCGAGACAGACAACTAATGAAAAACTGTTTTTT.

This clonotype was seen at least ten times. The V call is TRBV10-3, the J call TRBJ2-5, with 7 bases fitting TRBD2. The CDR3 totals 15 residues. From germline, CDR1 is ENHRY and CDR2 SYGVKD. V was pared by 1 base and J by 5 bases, with 7 bases of the junction left unmatched. Written as DNA, the CDR3 is TGTGCCATCAGTGAGTGGGGACTACCGGCCGAGACCCAGTACTTC. Residues: CAISEWGLPAETQYF.

This clonotype appeared many times. The rearrangement joins TRBV6-2 or TRBV6-3 to TRBJ1-1; 7 nucleotides match TRBD1. The V and J ends lost 7 bases and 6 bases, in that order; junction bases with no gene match: 5. The CDR3 length is 12 residues. Germline V gives CDR1 MNHEY, CDR2 SVGEGT. As DNA, the CDR3 is TGTGCCAGCACCAAGACAGGGCCTGAAGCTTTCTTT. Its protein is CASTKTGPEAFF.

Ten or more counts support this clonotype. The chain links TRBV29-1 to TRBJ1-2; no definite D call. Trimming removed 2 bases at V and 7 bases at J, with 5 bases between. Per the germline V gene, CDR1 is SQVTM and CDR2 is ANQGSEA. The CDR3 sequence is 10 residues long. CDR3 nucleotides: TGCAGCGTTGAACAAGTTGGCTACACCTTC. As protein: CSVEQVGYTF.

At least ten counts were recorded for this clonotype. This chain links TRBV2 with TRBJ1-5; D may be TRBD1 (6 bases). Germline values: CDR1 SNHLY, CDR2 FYNNEI. This CDR3 has 14 residues. V lost 6 bases and J 3 bases, leaving 12 bases between the germline ends. The CDR3 DNA sequence: TGTGCCAGCAGCGTGACAGGATCCAATCAGCCCCAGCATTTT. Its protein product is CASSVTGSNQPQHF.